The 17 T cell receptor beta chains reported below all come from one sample, sequenced in a study of metastatic and nonmetastatic thyroid tumors. Thyroid surgery had not been preceded by any treatment in any patient. TCRdb re-processed the PCR reads through MiXCR. The sample consists of around 3,500 clones, roughly 36% of them appearing once. The sequenced material came from adjacent normal tissue. Source of these receptors: a male donor with papillary thyroid cancer or a benign thyroid nodule (not recorded which). Some clones in this sample may be carry-over from other donors' samples.

This clone counts as large. This chain uses TRBV11-2 with TRBJ2-1, with D perhaps TRBD1 or TRBD2 (5 bases each). The V and J ends lost 0 bases and 2 bases respectively, with 11 bases between them. Per the germline V gene, CDR1 is SGHAT and CDR2 is FQNNGV. The CDR3 totals 16 residues. The CDR3 reads CASSLEGEPPYNEQFF. The CDR3 DNA reads TGTGCCAGCAGCTTAGAAGGGGAGCCCCCCTACAATGAGCAGTTCTTC.

There are a few counts of this clone. The chain is built from TRBV6-2 or TRBV6-3 and TRBJ2-5; D is perhaps TRBD1 (6 bases). V dropped 1 base and J dropped 5 bases, with 11 bases sitting between them. This CDR3 comprises 14 residues. Germline V gene lookup returns CDR1 MNHEY and CDR2 SVGEGT. CDR3 in DNA: TGTGCCAGCAGTTACTTAGGACAGCCGGAGACCCAGTACTTC. Translating it yields CASSYLGQPETQYF.

The J gene is TRBJ1-6, the V gene TRBV5-6; the D gene is possibly TRBD1 (6 bases). Germline V lookup: CDR1 SGHDT, CDR2 YYEEEE. V was pared by 7 bases and J by 8 bases, with 16 bases between. The CDR3 totals 14 residues. The CDR3 sequence: CASGLGTRYSPLHF. For the CDR3, the DNA is TGTGCCAGCGGTCTCGGGACACGTTATTCACCCCTCCACTTT.

Details on this clone: Mismatch with germline at one junction end may stem from a read error. CDR3 protein: CASSSRIGFSYEKYF. CDR3 nucleotides: TGTGCCAGCAGTTCCCGAATAGGTTTCTCCTACGAGAAGTACTTC. The rearrangement uses TRBV28 and TRBJ2-7, with no clear D. Germline V gene sequence: CDR1 MDHEN, CDR2 SYDVKM. The CDR3 has 15 amino acids.

This clone was counted only a few times. This chain's CDR3 is CASSYPTSGGYQETQYF. CDR3 bases: TGTGCCAGCAGTTATCCCACTAGCGGGGGTTACCAAGAGACCCAGTACTTC. V gene TRBV6-2 or TRBV6-3 combines with J gene TRBJ2-5; 11 bases are a match to TRBD2. V lost 3 bases, J lost 0 bases, and 6 bases stayed unmatched. The CDR3 loop spans 17 amino acids. Germline CDR1 is MNHEY and CDR2 is SVGEGT.

This clone came up a few times. This chain links TRBV29-1 with TRBJ2-7, with 7 bases that match TRBD2. J was trimmed by 5 bases and V by 4 bases; bases with no gene match: 11. The CDR3 has 14 amino acids. CDR1 is SQVTM and CDR2 is ANQGSEA in the germline V gene. The CDR3 protein is CSVVAGALLDEQYF. The CDR3 coding sequence is TGCAGCGTTGTGGCGGGAGCCCTTCTGGACGAGCAGTACTTC.

The chain links TRBV28 to TRBJ2-7; the D is unclear. Trimming stripped 2 bases from V and 0 bases from J, with 5 bases between. This CDR3 region has 13 residues. Germline loops: CDR1 MDHEN, CDR2 SYDVKM. CDR3 amino acids: CASSLTSSYEQYF. The CDR3 DNA sequence: TGTGCCAGCAGTTTAACGAGCTCCTACGAGCAGTACTTC.

This clone was detected a few times. This sequence joins TRBV24-1 and TRBJ1-1, with D possibly matching TRBD1 (5 bases). Germline-derived CDR1 and CDR2 are KGHDR and SFDVKD. CDR3 length: 13 amino acids. V lost 4 bases, J lost 7 bases, and 12 bases lay in between. The CDR3 here is CATSETGTREAFF. The CDR3 nucleotides are TGTGCCACCAGTGAGACCGGGACCCGTGAAGCTTTCTTT.

A note on this clone: One junction end disagrees with the germline gene, perhaps due to a read error. Other DNA sequences in this sample translate to the same CDR3. This chain connects TRBV5-4 to TRBJ1-1, with D perhaps TRBD1 (5 bases). CDR1 is SGHNT, CDR2 YYREEE, per germline (reference sequence). The CDR3 sequence is 15 residues long. CDR3 coding DNA: TGTGCCAGCAGCCCCCGGGACCGAGGGAACACAGAAGCTTTCTTT. This encodes CASSPRDRGNTEAFF.

The V gene is TRBV9, the J gene TRBJ2-7; TRBD2 matches 8 bases. Germline assignment: CDR1 SGDLS and CDR2 YYNGEE. The CDR3 is 12 amino acids. V lost 7 bases and J lost 2; bases outside the gene matches: 2. CDR3 in amino acids: CASGTSAYEQYF. For the CDR3, the DNA is TGTGCCAGCGGGACTAGTGCCTACGAGCAGTACTTC.

The gene calls are TRBV20-1 and TRBJ2-7, with D perhaps TRBD2 (6 bases). V lost 2 bases and J lost 2, with 10 bases in between. Germline V gene lookup returns CDR1 DFQATT and CDR2 SNEGSKA (reference sequence). This CDR3 comprises 13 residues. The CDR3 sequence: CSARLGGTYEQYF. CDR3 bases: TGCAGTGCTAGATTAGGCGGGACCTACGAGCAGTACTTC.

This clone was counted between two and nine times. The V and J genes are TRBV2 and TRBJ1-2; 8 positions agree with TRBD1. In germline, CDR1 is SNHLY, CDR2 FYNNEI. The CDR3 extends over 10 amino acids. The trim removed 10 bases at V and 5 bases at J, leaving 0 bases unmatched. The CDR3 sequence: CANRGYGYTF. The CDR3 coding sequence is TGTGCCAACAGGGGGTATGGCTACACCTTC.

This clone has more than one count but fewer than ten. The V call is TRBV6-2 or TRBV6-3, the J call TRBJ1-3; a possible D gene is TRBD1 (5 bases). The CDR3 runs 17 residues. Germline V gene sequence: CDR1 MNHEY, CDR2 SVGEGT. Deletions cut 5 bases from V and 2 bases from J, with 19 bases between. The CDR3 DNA sequence: TGTGCCAGCAGTCCGGCCCGGCCAGGGCGAGCTGGAAACACCATATATTTT. Protein: CASSPARPGRAGNTIYF.

This clone was seen a few times. V gene TRBV19 combines with J gene TRBJ1-2; possibly TRBD1 for D (5 bases). This CDR3 contains 13 residues. V lost 2 bases, J lost 6 bases, and 10 bases lay in between. Germline V gene sequence: CDR1 LNHDA, CDR2 SQIVND (reference sequence). In DNA form, the CDR3 reads TGTGCCAGTAGTATATGGGGCGGAAATGGCTACACCTTC. Encoded protein: CASSIWGGNGYTF.

This clone occurred a few times. This chain uses TRBV2 with TRBJ1-1; TRBD1 matches at 8 bases. This CDR3 has 15 residues. V trimming: 2 bases; J trimming: 1 base; junction bases outside the gene matches: 3. Germline V gene sequence: CDR1 SNHLY, CDR2 FYNNEI. CDR3 sequence: CASSEPGQANTEAFF. CDR3 bases: TGTGCCAGCAGTGAACCGGGACAGGCGAACACTGAAGCTTTCTTT. The full variable domain, its missing parts supplied by reference TRBV2 and TRBJ1-1, is EPEVTQTPSHQVTQMGQEVILRCVPISNHLYFYWYRQILGQKVEFLVSFYNNEISEKSEIFDDQFSVERPDGSNFTLKIRSTKLEDSAMYFCASSEPGQANTEAFFGQGTRLTVV.

The J gene is TRBJ2-3, the V gene TRBV27; TRBD2 agrees at 13 bases. With 5 bases clipped from V and 4 bases from J, the junction kept 3 bases outside the gene matches. Per the germline V gene, CDR1 is MNHEY and CDR2 is SMNVEV (reference sequence). The CDR3 has 15 amino acids. The CDR3 DNA follows: TGTGCCAGCAGTACTAGCGGGAGGGGGGCAGATACGCAGTATTTT. Its translation: CASSTSGRGADTQYF.

This rearrangement joins TRBV19 to TRBJ2-7; 12 positions match TRBD1. Germline V lookup: CDR1 LNHDA, CDR2 SQIVND (reference sequence). The CDR3 spans 15 residues. V lost 4 bases, J lost 7 bases, and 8 bases stayed unmatched. Here the CDR3 reads CASSTAGTGGFEQYF. The CDR3 nucleotides read TGTGCCAGTAGTACTGCCGGGACAGGGGGCTTTGAGCAGTACTTC.